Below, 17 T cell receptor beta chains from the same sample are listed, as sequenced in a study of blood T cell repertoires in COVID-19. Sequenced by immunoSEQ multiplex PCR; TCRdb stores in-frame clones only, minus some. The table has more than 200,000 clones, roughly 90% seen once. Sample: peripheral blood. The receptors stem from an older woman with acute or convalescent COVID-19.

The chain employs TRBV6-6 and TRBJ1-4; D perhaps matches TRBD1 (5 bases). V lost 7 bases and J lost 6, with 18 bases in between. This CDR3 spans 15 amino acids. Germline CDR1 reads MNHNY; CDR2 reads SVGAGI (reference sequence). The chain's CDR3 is CASNDAGFSYEKLFF. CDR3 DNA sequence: TGTGCCAGCAACGACGCAGGGTTCTCTTATGAAAAACTGTTTTTT.

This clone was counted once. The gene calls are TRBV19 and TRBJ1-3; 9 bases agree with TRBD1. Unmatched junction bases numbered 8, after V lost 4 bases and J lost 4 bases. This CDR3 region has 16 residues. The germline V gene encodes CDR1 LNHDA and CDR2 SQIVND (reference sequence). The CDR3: CASSSGTGKSGNTIYF. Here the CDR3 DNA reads TGTGCCAGTAGTAGTGGGACAGGGAAATCCGGAAACACCATATATTTT. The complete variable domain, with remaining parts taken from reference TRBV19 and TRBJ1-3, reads DGGITQSPKYLFRKEGQNVTLSCEQNLNHDAMYWYRQDPGQGLRLIYYSQIVNDFQKGDIAEGYSVSREKKESFPLTVTSAQKNPTAFYLCASSSGTGKSGNTIYFGEGSWLTVV.

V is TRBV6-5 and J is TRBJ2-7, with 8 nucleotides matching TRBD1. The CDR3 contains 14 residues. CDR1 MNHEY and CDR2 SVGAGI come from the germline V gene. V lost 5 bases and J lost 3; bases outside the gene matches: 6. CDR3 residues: CASSRGQDYYEQYF. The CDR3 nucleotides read TGTGCCAGCAGTAGGGGACAGGACTACTACGAGCAGTACTTC.

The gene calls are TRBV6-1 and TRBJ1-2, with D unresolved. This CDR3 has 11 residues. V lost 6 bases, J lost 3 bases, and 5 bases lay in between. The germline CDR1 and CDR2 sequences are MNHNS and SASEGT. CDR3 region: CASRIDYGYTF. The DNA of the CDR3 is TGTGCCAGCAGAATCGACTATGGCTACACCTTC.

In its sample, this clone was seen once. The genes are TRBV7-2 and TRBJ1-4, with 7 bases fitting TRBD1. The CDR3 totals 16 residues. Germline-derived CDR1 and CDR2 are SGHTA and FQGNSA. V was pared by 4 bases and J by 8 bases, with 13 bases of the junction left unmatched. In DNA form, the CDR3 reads TGTGCCAGCAGCTCCGCCGACAGGGCCCTAGGGGAAAAACTGTTTTTT. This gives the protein CASSSADRALGEKLFF.

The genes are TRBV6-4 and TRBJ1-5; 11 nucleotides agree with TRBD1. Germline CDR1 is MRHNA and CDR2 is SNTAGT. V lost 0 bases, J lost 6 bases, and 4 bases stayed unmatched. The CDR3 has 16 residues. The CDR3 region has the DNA TGTGCCAGCAGTGACTCTACAGGACAGGGGGCTCAGCCCCAGCATTTT. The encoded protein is CASSDSTGQGAQPQHF.

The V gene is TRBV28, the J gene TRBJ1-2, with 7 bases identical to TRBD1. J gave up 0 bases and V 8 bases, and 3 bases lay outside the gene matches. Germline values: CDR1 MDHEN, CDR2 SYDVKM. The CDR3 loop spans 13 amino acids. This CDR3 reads CASRQGANYGYTF. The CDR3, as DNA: TGTGCCAGCCGACAGGGAGCTAACTATGGCTACACCTTC.

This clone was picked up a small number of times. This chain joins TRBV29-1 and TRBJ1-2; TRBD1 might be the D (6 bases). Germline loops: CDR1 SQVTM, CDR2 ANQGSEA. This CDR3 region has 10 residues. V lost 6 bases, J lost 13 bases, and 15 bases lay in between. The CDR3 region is CSVANRESTF. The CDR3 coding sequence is TGCAGCGTGGCCAACAGGGAATCCACCTTC.

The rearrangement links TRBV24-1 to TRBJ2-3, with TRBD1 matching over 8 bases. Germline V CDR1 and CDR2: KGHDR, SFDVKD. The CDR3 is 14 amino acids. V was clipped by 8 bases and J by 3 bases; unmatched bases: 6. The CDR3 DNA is TGTGCCACCAAGGCCAGGGGGCGAACAGATACGCAGTATTTT. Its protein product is CATKARGRTDTQYF.

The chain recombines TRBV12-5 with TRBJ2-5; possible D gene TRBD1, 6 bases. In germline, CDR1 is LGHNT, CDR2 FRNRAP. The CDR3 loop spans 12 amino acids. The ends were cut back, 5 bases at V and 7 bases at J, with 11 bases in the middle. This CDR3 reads CASGRSTGTQYF. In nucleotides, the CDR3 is TGTGCTAGTGGTCGCTCGACAGGGACCCAGTACTTC. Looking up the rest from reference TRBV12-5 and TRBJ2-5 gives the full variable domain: DARVTQTPRHKVTEMGQEVTMRCQPILGHNTVFWYRQTMMQGLELLAYFRNRAPLDDSGMPKDRFSAEMPDATLATLKIQPSEPRDSAVYFCASGRSTGTQYFGPGTRLLVL.

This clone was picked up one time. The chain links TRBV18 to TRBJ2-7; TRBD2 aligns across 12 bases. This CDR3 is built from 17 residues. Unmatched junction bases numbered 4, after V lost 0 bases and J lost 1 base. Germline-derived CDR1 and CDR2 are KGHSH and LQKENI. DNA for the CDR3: TGTGCCAGCTCACCACCGGGGACTAGCGGGTTATCCTACGAGCAGTACTTC. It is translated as CASSPPGTSGLSYEQYF.

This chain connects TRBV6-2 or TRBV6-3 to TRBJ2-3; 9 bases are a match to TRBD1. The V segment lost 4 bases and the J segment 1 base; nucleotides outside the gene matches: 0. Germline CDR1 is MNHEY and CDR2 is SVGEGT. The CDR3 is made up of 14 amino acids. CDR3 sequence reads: CASSWTGGTDTQYF. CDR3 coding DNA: TGTGCCAGCAGTTGGACAGGGGGCACAGATACGCAGTATTTT.

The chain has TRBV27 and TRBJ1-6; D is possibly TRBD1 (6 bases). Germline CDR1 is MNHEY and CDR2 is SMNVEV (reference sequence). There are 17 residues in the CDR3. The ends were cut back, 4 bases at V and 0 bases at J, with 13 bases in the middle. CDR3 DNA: TGTGCCAGCAGTTGGGGGCCGACGGGCTCCTATAATTCACCCCTCCACTTT. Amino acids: CASSWGPTGSYNSPLHF.

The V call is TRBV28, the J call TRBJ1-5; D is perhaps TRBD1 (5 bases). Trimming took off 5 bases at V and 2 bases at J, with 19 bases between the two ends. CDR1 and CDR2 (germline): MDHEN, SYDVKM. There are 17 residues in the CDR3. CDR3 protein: CASSPPGGVGGNQPQHF. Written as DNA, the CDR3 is TGTGCCAGCAGTCCCCCCGGGGGGGTGGGAGGCAATCAGCCCCAGCATTTT.

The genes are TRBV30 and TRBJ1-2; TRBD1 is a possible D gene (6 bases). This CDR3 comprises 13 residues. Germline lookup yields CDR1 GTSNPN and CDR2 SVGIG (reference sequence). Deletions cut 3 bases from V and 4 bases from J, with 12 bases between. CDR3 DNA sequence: TGTGCCTGGAGGAATACAGGGTCCTATGGCTACACCTTC. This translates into CAWRNTGSYGYTF.

The CDR3 sequence: CASSLGLSGSYEQYF. CDR3 nucleotide sequence: TGTGCCAGCAGCTTAGGGCTGAGCGGCTCCTACGAGCAGTACTTC. This chain connects TRBV7-9 to TRBJ2-7; a weak D match, TRBD2 (5 bases). The germline V gene has CDR1 SEHNR and CDR2 FQNEAQ (reference sequence). The CDR3 loop spans 15 amino acids. Trimming shortened V by 1 base and J by 0 bases, and 10 bases separated the two germline ends. Variable domain in full (rest from reference TRBV7-9 and TRBJ2-7): DTGVSQNPRHKITKRGQNVTFRCDPISEHNRLYWYRQTLGQGPEFLTYFQNEAQLEKSRLLSDRFSAERPKGSFSTLEIQRTEQGDSAMYLCASSLGLSGSYEQYFGPGTRLTVT.

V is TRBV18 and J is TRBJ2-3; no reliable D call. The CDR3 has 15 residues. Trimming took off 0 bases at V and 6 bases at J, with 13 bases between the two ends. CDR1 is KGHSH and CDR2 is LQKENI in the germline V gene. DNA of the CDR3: TGTGCCAGCTCACCACCTTACTCGACCGGGGATACGCAGTATTTT. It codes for CASSPPYSTGDTQYF.